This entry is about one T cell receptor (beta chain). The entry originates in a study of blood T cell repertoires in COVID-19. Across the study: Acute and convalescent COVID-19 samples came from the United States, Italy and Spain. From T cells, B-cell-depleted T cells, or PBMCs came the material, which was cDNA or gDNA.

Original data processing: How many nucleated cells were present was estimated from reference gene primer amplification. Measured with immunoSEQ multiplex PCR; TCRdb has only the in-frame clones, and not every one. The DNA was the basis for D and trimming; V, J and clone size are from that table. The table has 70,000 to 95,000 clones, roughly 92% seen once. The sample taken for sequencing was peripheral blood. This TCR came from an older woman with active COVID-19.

In nucleotides, the CDR3 is TGTGCCAGCAGCTTGGCAGACTCTGAAGCTTTCTTT. This sequence encodes CASSLADSEAFF. The genes are TRBV5-5 and TRBJ1-1; D call uncertain. V shed 0 bases and J shed 6 bases, with 6 bases lying between them. This CDR3 region has 12 residues. From germline, CDR1 is SGHKS and CDR2 YYEKEE (reference sequence). Filled out from reference TRBV5-5 and TRBJ1-1, the complete variable domain reads DAGVTQSPTHLIKTRGQQVTLRCSPISGHKSVSWYQQVLGQGPQFIFQYYEKEERGRGNFPDRFSARQFPNYSSELNVNALLLGDSALYLCASSLADSEAFFGQGTRLTVV.